What follows are 30 T cell receptor beta chains derived from one specimen sequenced in a study of tumor-infiltrating lymphocytes in primary liver carcinoma. The authors took blood RNA from unsorted whole blood and also extracted germline DNA. Total RNA (about 500 ng) served as template for TCR beta cDNA synthesis primed by a constant-region primer. Modified slightly, ARM-PCR produced TCR beta libraries over three nested multiplex PCR rounds. TRBV1-TRBV30 forward primers paired with a C-beta reverse primer drove the first two PCR rounds, approximately 11 cycles each. TCRdb itself ran the multiplex PCR reads through MiXCR, one entry per CDR3 protein. The sample lists over 250,000 distinct CDR3 sequences, nearly 60% occurring once. Sequenced material: peripheral blood. Receptor source: a woman aged 30 to 39 with primary liver carcinoma and hepatitis B virus infection.

This clonotype appeared many times. V usage is TRBV12-3 or TRBV12-4 and J usage is TRBJ2-2, with TRBD1 as a possible D gene (6 bases). The CDR3 consists of 15 residues. V was cut by 3 bases and J by 6 bases, with 14 bases left in between. The DNA of the CDR3 is TGTGCCAGCAGTTTTGGGGGCGCGCGTTCCGGGGAGCTGTTTTTT. This codes for CASSFGGARSGELFF.

At least ten counts were recorded for this clonotype. The genes are TRBV29-1 and TRBJ2-7; 7 positions agree with TRBD2. Looked up from germline, CDR1 is SQVTM and CDR2 is ANQGSEA. The CDR3 length is 13 residues. The J segment lost 6 bases and the V segment lost 7 bases, leaving 12 bases of the junction unmatched. CDR3 DNA sequence: TGCAGCGCCTTTAGCGGGTCTCTTTCCGAGCAGTACTTC. Translation gives CSAFSGSLSEQYF.

This chain uses TRBV5-6 with TRBJ2-1; possible D gene TRBD2, 5 bases. The V gene lost 0 bases and the J gene lost 4 bases, with 14 bases spanning the gap. The germline gives CDR1 SGHDT, CDR2 YYEEEE. The CDR3 consists of 16 residues. The CDR3 region is CASSLERHRSYNEQFF. The CDR3 nucleotides read TGTGCCAGCAGCTTGGAGCGGCACCGATCATACAATGAGCAGTTCTTC.

The rearrangement links TRBV11-3 to TRBJ2-1; D might be TRBD2 (5 bases). V was cut by 2 bases and J by 11 bases, with 10 bases left in between. Germline V gene sequence: CDR1 SGHNT, CDR2 YENEEA. The CDR3 contains 12 residues. The CDR3 DNA reads TGTGCCAGCAGCTTAAACAGAGGGAAGCAGTTCTTC. Translating it yields CASSLNRGKQFF. Full variable domain (remainder filled in from reference TRBV11-3 and TRBJ2-1): EAGVVQSPRYKIIEKKQPVAFWCNPISGHNTLYWYLQNLGQGPELLIRYENEEAVDDSQLPKDRFSAERLKGVDSTLKIQPAELGDSAVYLCASSLNRGKQFFGPGTRLTVL.

This clonotype occurred many times. The gene calls are TRBV29-1 and TRBJ2-3, with 13 positions matching TRBD2. The CDR3 is 18 residues long. Germline CDR1 is SQVTM and CDR2 is ANQGSEA. V was pared by 0 bases and J by 2 bases, with 8 bases of the junction left unmatched. CDR3 region: CSVEDRLAGGGVTDTQYF. DNA of the CDR3: TGCAGCGTTGAAGATCGACTAGCGGGAGGTGGGGTCACAGATACGCAGTATTTT.

This chain links TRBV7-9 with TRBJ2-7; TRBD2 aligns across 11 bases. CDR3 length: 15 residues. V lost 5 bases to trimming and J lost 3 bases; unmatched junction nucleotides: 6. CDR1 and CDR2 (germline): SEHNR, FQNEAQ (reference sequence). As DNA, the CDR3 is TGTGCCAGCAGCCTATCCGGGACTAGCGGCTACGAGCAGTACTTC. This translates into CASSLSGTSGYEQYF. Combining the CDR3 with reference TRBV7-9 and TRBJ2-7 gives the whole variable domain DTGVSQNPRHKITKRGQNVTFRCDPISEHNRLYWYRQTLGQGPEFLTYFQNEAQLEKSRLLSDRFSAERPKGSFSTLEIQRTEQGDSAMYLCASSLSGTSGYEQYFGPGTRLTVT.

Comments on this clonotype: At one boundary the junction diverges from the germline segment, which might be a read error. The CDR3 sequence is CPSSSPGQVSYEHYF. The CDR3, as DNA: TGTCCCAGCAGCTCACCGGGACAGGTGTCCTACGAGCACTACTTC. The V and J genes are TRBV11-2 and TRBJ2-7; 8 nucleotides agree with TRBD1. The CDR3 contains 15 residues. Germline-derived CDR1 and CDR2 are SGHAT and FQNNGV.

As for this clonotype: This may come from a read error, since a much larger clone is one base off. This CDR3 reads CASIPYSGGYTF. CDR3 sequence (DNA): TGTGCCAGCATTCCCTACAGTGGCGGCTACACCTTC. The genes are TRBV12-3 or TRBV12-4 and TRBJ1-2; D unresolved. V was clipped by 7 bases and J by 8 bases, with 14 bases between them. CDR3 size: 12 residues.

This clonotype was recorded only once. The conserved phenylalanine or tryptophan is not found at the CDR3 terminus, so this likely reflects a read error. V usage is TRBV29-1 and J usage is TRBJ2-7; weak D call: TRBD2 (6 bases). This CDR3 contains 14 residues. Germline values: CDR1 SQVTM, CDR2 ANQGSEA. Trimming cost V 4 bases and J 2 bases, with 15 bases left between them. This CDR3 reads CSVVGGIGAYEQYL. As DNA, the CDR3 is TGCAGCGTTGTGGGCGGGATAGGGGCCTACGAGCAGTACCTA.

Notes on this clonotype: Germline is not matched at one junction end, which may reflect a read error. The chain combines TRBV29-1 with TRBJ2-3, with D perhaps TRBD2 (5 bases). This CDR3 has 14 amino acids. Germline V lookup: CDR1 SQVTM, CDR2 ANQGSEA. Written as DNA, the CDR3 is TGCAGCGTTGAGACTAACGGGGTCACAGATATGCAGTATTTT. It yields the protein CSVETNGVTDMQYF.

V is TRBV7-8 and J is TRBJ1-1; D gene uncertain. The CDR3 is 15 amino acids. Germline V lookup: CDR1 SGHVS, CDR2 FQNEAQ. V was trimmed by 0 bases and J by 3 bases, leaving 11 bases between them. CDR3 nucleotides: TGTGCCAGCAGCTTAGCGACGGTCGGGGACACTGAAGCTTTCTTT. This encodes CASSLATVGDTEAFF.

Only a few counts were recorded for this clonotype. V usage is TRBV6-5 and J usage is TRBJ2-2; D not certain. Trimming cost V 2 bases and J 1 base, with 5 bases left between them. The CDR3 has 14 residues. Germline CDR1 MNHEY, CDR2 SVGAGI. CDR3: CASSYSLNTGELFF. The DNA for the CDR3 is TGTGCCAGCAGTTACAGCCTGAACACCGGGGAGCTGTTTTTT.

The chain uses TRBV4-1 and TRBJ1-6, with D tentatively TRBD1 (6 bases). Trimming removed 1 base at V and 2 bases at J, with 9 bases between. The germline V gene has CDR1 MGHRA and CDR2 YSYEKL. This CDR3 has 16 residues. This CDR3 is CASSQVGTTYNSPLHF. The CDR3 DNA reads TGCGCCAGCAGCCAAGTAGGGACAACCTATAATTCACCCCTCCACTTT.

Comment on this clonotype: A much more abundant neighbour one base away suggests this may be a read error. This rearrangement joins TRBV6-1 to TRBJ2-7; D ambiguous. CDR1 and CDR2 from the germline V gene are MNHNS and SASEGT. The CDR3 covers 11 residues. Trimming pared 6 bases from V and 13 bases from J, leaving 16 bases between. In DNA form, the CDR3 reads TGTGCCAGCAGGCTGGGCCAATTGCATTACTTC. This encodes CASRLGQLHYF.

This clonotype was counted ten times or more. V gene TRBV10-2 combines with J gene TRBJ2-1; 7 bases are a match to TRBD2. CDR3 length: 15 amino acids. The germline V gene has CDR1 WSHSY and CDR2 SAAADI. Losses at the gene ends were 4 bases for V and 8 bases for J; bases not matched to a gene: 11. DNA for the CDR3: TGCGCCAGCAGTGCGTTTAGCGGGCGGGACGATGAGCAGTTCTTC. Its protein is CASSAFSGRDDEQFF.

Points on this clonotype: A much bigger clone sits one base away, suggesting this may be a read error. The chain couples TRBV7-9 to TRBJ1-1, with D tentatively TRBD1 (6 bases). Germline CDR1 SEHNR, CDR2 FQNEAQ (reference sequence). The CDR3 is made up of 14 amino acids. The CDR3 sequence is CASRPKAGDTDAFF. As DNA, the CDR3 is TGTGCCAGCAGGCCAAAGGCGGGGGACACTGACGCTTTCTTT.

The chain recombines TRBV6-6 with TRBJ1-1, with a weak D call TRBD1 (5 bases). Germline V gene sequence: CDR1 MNHNY, CDR2 SVGAGI (reference sequence). The CDR3 spans 14 residues. With 6 bases removed from V and 3 bases from J, the gap between germline ends came to 14 bases. CDR3 sequence: CASSHTGTDTEAFF. The CDR3 bases are TGTGCCAGCAGCCACACAGGTACGGACACTGAAGCTTTCTTT.

This clonotype showed up many times. The gene calls are TRBV29-1 and TRBJ2-3; D ambiguous. The length of the CDR3 is 11 residues. Trimming shortened V by 2 bases and J by 5 bases, and 5 bases separated the two germline ends. CDR1 SQVTM and CDR2 ANQGSEA come from the germline V gene. For the CDR3, the DNA is TGCAGCGTTGAATTAGGAGATACGCAGTATTTT. Residues: CSVELGDTQYF.

A note on this clonotype: Compared with germline, one end of the junction differs, possibly owing to a read error. This CDR3 is CASSRLPGSGSTIYF. In DNA, the CDR3 is TGCGCCAGCAGCCGCCTACCAGGTTCTGGAAGCACCATATATTTT. This chain links TRBV4-1 with TRBJ1-3; D is undetermined. This CDR3 spans 15 amino acids. Germline-derived CDR1 and CDR2 are MGHRA and YSYEKL.

Details on this clonotype: A read error may account for a junction end that differs from germline. The V gene is TRBV4-1, the J gene TRBJ2-5, with TRBD2 matching over 10 bases. The CDR3 contains 18 residues. Germline V gene sequence: CDR1 MGHRA, CDR2 YSYEKL. CDR3 amino acids: CASSQRISSGRWGEIQYF. The CDR3 DNA reads TGCGCCAGCAGCCAGAGGATCTCTAGCGGGAGATGGGGAGAGATCCAGTACTTC.

This chain joins TRBV4-1 and TRBJ1-3, with D maybe TRBD1 (6 bases). The CDR3 consists of 11 residues. Trimming cost V 10 bases and J 8 bases, with 12 bases left between them. Germline CDR1 is MGHRA and CDR2 is YSYEKL. DNA of the CDR3: TGCGCCAACAGGGCACAGGACACCATATATTTT. Residues: CANRAQDTIYF.

A note on this clonotype: Mismatch with germline at one junction end may stem from a read error. This chain uses TRBV11-1 with TRBJ2-2, with TRBD2 as a possible D gene (6 bases). This CDR3 contains 16 residues. Germline values: CDR1 SGHAT, CDR2 FQDESV (reference sequence). The CDR3 region has the DNA TGTGCCAACAGCTTAGTGGGGGGTACGAACTCCGGGGAACTGTTTTTT. Protein: CANSLVGGTNSGELFF.

The gene calls are TRBV5-6 and TRBJ1-3, with no clear D. V dropped 0 bases and J dropped 2 bases, with 9 bases sitting between them. CDR1 and CDR2 from the germline V gene are SGHDT and YYEEEE. CDR3 length: 15 residues. This chain's CDR3 is CASSLAWGTGNTIYF. CDR3 coding DNA: TGTGCCAGCAGCTTGGCCTGGGGAACTGGAAACACCATATATTTT.

This chain uses TRBV19 with TRBJ2-1, with D possibly being TRBD2 (6 bases). CDR3 length: 16 amino acids. Germline V CDR1 and CDR2: LNHDA, SQIVND (reference sequence). Trimming took 5 bases from V and 7 from J, leaving 21 bases between them. This chain's CDR3 is CASSFIFGGGRNEQFF. The CDR3 DNA reads as TGTGCCAGTAGTTTTATTTTTGGGGGAGGTCGGAATGAGCAGTTCTTC.

Turning to this clonotype: A much larger clone is a single base away; this may be a read error. The J gene is TRBJ2-2, the V gene TRBV6-1, with D possibly matching TRBD2 (5 bases). The length of the CDR3 is 15 residues. CDR1 and CDR2 from the germline V gene are MNHNS and SASEGT. The V end lost 2 bases, the J end lost 4 bases, and 11 bases lay between the germline ends. This CDR3 reads CASSEFGEITGELFF. The CDR3 nucleotides are TGTGCCAGCAGTGAATTTGGGGAGATCACCGGGGAGCTGTTTTTT.

The gene calls are TRBV19 and TRBJ1-1; D remains ambiguous. The CDR3 sequence is 13 residues long. V gave up 6 bases and J gave up 2 bases, with 10 bases separating them. Germline V CDR1 and CDR2: LNHDA, SQIVND (reference sequence). The CDR3, as DNA: TGTGCCAGTAGCCCCCCGGGCAACACTGAAGCTTTCTTT. It translates to CASSPPGNTEAFF.

In regard to this clonotype: A read error may account for a junction end that differs from germline. The gene calls are TRBV6-2 or TRBV6-3 and TRBJ1-3; D is undetermined. CDR3 size: 12 residues. Per germline, CDR1 MNHEY and CDR2 SVGEGT. Written as DNA, the CDR3 is TGTGTCAGCAGTTTCTCTGGAAACACCATATATTTT. The encoded protein is CVSSFSGNTIYF.

The V call is TRBV14, the J call TRBJ1-2, with 7 positions matching TRBD1. J was trimmed by 7 bases and V by 3 bases; bases with no gene match: 8. Germline V lookup: CDR1 SGHDN, CDR2 FVKESK. This CDR3 contains 14 residues. CDR3 amino acids: CASSHSAGGFGYTF. The CDR3 bases are TGTGCCAGCAGCCATTCGGCAGGGGGATTTGGCTACACCTTC.

The CDR3 DNA reads TGTGCCAGCAGCTTAGAAGGGACAGGGATATACGAGCAGTACTTC. Translated: CASSLEGTGIYEQYF. The V call is TRBV7-9, the J call TRBJ2-7; 9 nucleotides align to TRBD1. The CDR3 is 15 amino acids. Germline V gene data show CDR1 as SEHNR and CDR2 as FQNEAQ (reference sequence). Losses at the gene ends were 1 base for V and 4 bases for J; bases not matched to a gene: 5.

To note about this clonotype: At one of its ends the junction is not consistent with the germline gene, which may arise from a read error. The chain is built from TRBV14 and TRBJ2-1; D possibly corresponds to TRBD2 (5 bases). This CDR3 is 14 amino acids long. Looked up from germline, CDR1 is SGHDN and CDR2 is FVKESK. The CDR3 protein is CACSRLTLRSPMFF. CDR3 sequence (DNA): TGTGCCTGCAGCCGACTAACTCTACGCTCTCCTATGTTCTTC. Using reference TRBV14 and TRBJ2-1 for the parts outside the CDR3, the full variable domain is EAGVTQFPSHSVIEKGQTVTLRCDPISGHDNLYWYRRVMGKEIKFLLHFVKESKQDESGMPNNRFLAERTGGTYSTLKVQPAELEDSGVYFCACSRLTLRSPMFFGPGTRLTVL.